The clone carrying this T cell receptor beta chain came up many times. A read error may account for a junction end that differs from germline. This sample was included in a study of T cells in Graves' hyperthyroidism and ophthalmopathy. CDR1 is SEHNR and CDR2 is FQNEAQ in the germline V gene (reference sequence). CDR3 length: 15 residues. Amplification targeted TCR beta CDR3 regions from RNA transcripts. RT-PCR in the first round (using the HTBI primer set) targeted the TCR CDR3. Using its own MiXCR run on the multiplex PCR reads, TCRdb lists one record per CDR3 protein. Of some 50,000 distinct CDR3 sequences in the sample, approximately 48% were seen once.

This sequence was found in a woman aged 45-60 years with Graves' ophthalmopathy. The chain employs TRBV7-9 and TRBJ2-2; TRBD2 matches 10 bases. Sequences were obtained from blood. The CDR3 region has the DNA TGTGCCAGCAGACCGGGACTAGCGAATACCGGGGAGCTGTTTTTT. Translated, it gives CASRPGLANTGELFF.